These 23 T cell receptor beta chains originate from one sample sequenced in a study of regulatory T cells in long-lasting Graves disease (dated by TCRdb to 2020 to 2023). Receptor libraries were prepared by multiplex PCR. Sequencing was performed on an Illumina HiSeq 4000. iRepertoire HTBI primers and Arm-PCR amplification of CDR3 regions were used to construct TCR beta libraries. TCRdb reworked the public reads: Q25 trimming with fastp, MiXCR clone assembly, productive beta chains retained. Rows matching on CDR3 protein sequence are summarized as one entry with the most common DNA and genes. Present in this sample are hundreds of thousands of distinct CDR3 sequences, about 16% of which were seen just once. The ten biggest clones cover roughly 25% of the sample. The time point label, read with the paper, signifies: newly diagnosed GD, antithyroid drugs for less than 3 months. For both TCR sequencing and RNA sequencing, RNA was extracted from PBMCs using TRIzol.

The sample was also reused in another study, on T cells in Graves' hyperthyroidism and ophthalmopathy.

Sequencing was performed on peripheral blood mononuclear cells (PBMCs), taken at new diagnosis, from a patient treated with antithyroid drugs. All receptors come from a woman aged 40-60 years with Graves disease. Donor details come from another sample of the same person, matched by shared clones.

Many counts were recorded for this clonotype. The chain has TRBV12-3 or TRBV12-4 and TRBJ1-1; weak D call: TRBD1 (5 bases). The V end was cut by 6 bases, the J end by 5 bases, with 22 bases between. This CDR3 comprises 16 residues. CDR3 in DNA: TGTGCCAGCAGCACTTACCGGGACCTCTTAACTACTGAAGCTTTCTTT. Residues: CASSTYRDLLTTEAFF.

Ten or more counts support this clonotype. The chain uses TRBV28 and TRBJ1-1, with D hard to call. Germline V CDR1 and CDR2: MDHEN, SYDVKM. V lost 5 bases to trimming and J lost 2 bases, with 12 bases between them. This CDR3 has 14 amino acids. As DNA, the CDR3 is TGTGCCAGCAGTGCGATCTGGGAAAACACTGAAGCTTTCTTT. Residues: CASSAIWENTEAFF.

In this sample, this clonotype turned up many times. This chain uses TRBV2 with TRBJ1-6; 7 bases line up with TRBD1. Losses at the gene ends were 8 bases for V and 7 bases for J; bases not matched to a gene: 2. Germline V gives CDR1 SNHLY, CDR2 FYNNEI. This CDR3 has 12 residues. CDR3 sequence (DNA): TGTGCCAGCGGGGACAGCAATTCACCCCTCCACTTT. Its protein product is CASGDSNSPLHF.

This clonotype showed up just a few times. V usage is TRBV6-5 and J usage is TRBJ1-5; TRBD1 is a possible D gene (5 bases). V lost 4 bases to trimming and J lost 2 bases, with 15 bases between them. CDR3 length: 16 amino acids. Germline assignment: CDR1 MNHEY and CDR2 SVGAGI. CDR3 in DNA: TGTGCCAGCAGTTTCTTCAGGGCGGATGGCAATCAGCCCCAGCATTTT. Its protein product is CASSFFRADGNQPQHF.

In its sample, this clonotype was seen many times. The chain uses TRBV12-5 and TRBJ1-2; tentatively, D is TRBD1 (5 bases). The V end was cut by 3 bases, the J end by 8 bases, with 13 bases between. The length of the CDR3 is 13 residues. The germline V gene has CDR1 LGHNT and CDR2 FRNRAP. As DNA, the CDR3 is TGTGCTAGTGGTTTTGGCCAGGGCTTCGGCTACACCTTC. This encodes CASGFGQGFGYTF.

In its sample, this clonotype was seen many times. The chain is built from TRBV13 and TRBJ2-4; D could derive from TRBD1 or TRBD2 (5 bases each). The length of the CDR3 is 19 residues. In germline, CDR1 is PRHDT, CDR2 FYEKMQ (reference sequence). V gave up 5 bases and J gave up 0 bases, with 23 bases separating them. DNA for the CDR3: TGTGCCAGCAGCCAACTGGGGGTATGGTACGCACTAGCCAAAAACATTCAGTACTTC. This sequence encodes CASSQLGVWYALAKNIQYF.

This clonotype was recorded at least ten times. The V and J genes are TRBV30 and TRBJ2-1, with D tentatively TRBD2 (6 bases). Germline V gene data show CDR1 as GTSNPN and CDR2 as SVGIG (reference sequence). V was trimmed by 3 bases and J by 9 bases, leaving 12 bases between them. CDR3 length: 12 residues. Written as DNA, the CDR3 is TGTGCCTGGAGGACCCCTAGCGCTGAGCAGTTCTTC. Its protein product is CAWRTPSAEQFF.

This clonotype was counted at least ten times. This rearrangement joins TRBV20-1 to TRBJ2-3; D remains ambiguous. Germline loops: CDR1 DFQATT, CDR2 SNEGSKA (reference sequence). CDR3 length: 16 amino acids. V was shortened by 3 bases and J by 1 base, with 17 bases between the two germline ends. CDR3 DNA sequence: TGCAGTGCTAGGGCAGCTGGTGGCGGTCGCACAGATACGCAGTATTTT. This codes for CSARAAGGGRTDTQYF.

This clonotype was seen at least ten times. V usage is TRBV24-1 and J usage is TRBJ2-3; weak D call: TRBD1 (5 bases). V was cut by 9 bases and J by 1 base, with 13 bases left in between. CDR1 and CDR2 (germline): KGHDR, SFDVKD. CDR3 length: 14 amino acids. CDR3 in amino acids: CATLSGSGTDTQYF. DNA of the CDR3: TGTGCCACCCTGTCAGGGTCCGGCACAGATACGCAGTATTTT.

The V and J genes are TRBV5-1 and TRBJ1-2, with TRBD1 identical over 9 bases. Per germline, CDR1 SGHRS and CDR2 YFSETQ. V shed 6 bases, J shed 3 bases, and the junction held 6 bases outside the gene matches. CDR3 length: 14 amino acids. The CDR3 sequence is CASTSDRGYYGYTF. In nucleotides, the CDR3 is TGCGCCAGCACCTCTGACAGGGGGTACTATGGCTACACCTTC. The full variable domain, with the rest looked up from reference TRBV5-1 and TRBJ1-2, is KAGVTQTPRYLIKTRGQQVTLSCSPISGHRSVSWYQQTPGQGLQFLFEYFSETQRNKGNFPGRFSGRQFSNSRSEMNVSTLELGDSALYLCASTSDRGYYGYTFGSGTRLTVV.

This clonotype was recorded many times. The rearrangement links TRBV28 to TRBJ2-5; 11 nucleotides align to TRBD2. Germline loops: CDR1 MDHEN, CDR2 SYDVKM. The ends lost 3 bases at V and 3 bases at J; junction bases unmatched: 3. The CDR3 has 15 residues. CDR3 DNA sequence: TGTGCCAGCAGTTTCACGACTAGCGGGGAAGAGACCCAGTACTTC. This encodes CASSFTTSGEETQYF.

This chain links TRBV7-9 with TRBJ2-5; TRBD1 might be the D (6 bases). CDR1 SEHNR and CDR2 FQNEAQ come from the germline V gene (reference sequence). The CDR3 loop spans 14 amino acids. Trimming removed 1 base from V and 5 bases from J, with 11 bases in between. The CDR3 sequence: CASSLEAGVETQYF. The CDR3 DNA sequence: TGTGCCAGCAGCTTAGAGGCAGGGGTGGAGACCCAGTACTTC. The full variable domain, completed using reference TRBV7-9 and TRBJ2-5, is DTGVSQNPRHKITKRGQNVTFRCDPISEHNRLYWYRQTLGQGPEFLTYFQNEAQLEKSRLLSDRFSAERPKGSFSTLEIQRTEQGDSAMYLCASSLEAGVETQYFGPGTRLLVL.

In regard to this clonotype: A much larger clone lies a single base off, so this may be a read error. The gene calls are TRBV7-9 and TRBJ2-3; no clear D. The CDR3 length is 14 residues. The germline V gene encodes CDR1 SEHNR and CDR2 FQNEAQ (reference sequence). CDR3 region: CANSVPFGGDTQYF. The CDR3 nucleotides are TGTGCCAACAGCGTACCGTTTGGCGGCGATACGCAGTATTTT.

Details on this clonotype: The junction does not match germline at one end; this may be a read error. The chain recombines TRBV9 with TRBJ2-2; the D gene is possibly TRBD2 (6 bases). Germline lookup yields CDR1 SGDLS and CDR2 YYNGEE. The CDR3 covers 14 residues. DNA of the CDR3: TGTGCCAGCACGGGAGTCGCGAACACCGGGGAGCTGGTTTTT. Residues: CASTGVANTGELVF.

V is TRBV6-2 or TRBV6-3 and J is TRBJ2-3; 8 bases map to TRBD1. Per the germline V gene, CDR1 is MNHEY and CDR2 is SVGEGT. J gave up 0 bases and V 0 bases, and 5 bases lay outside the gene matches. The CDR3 runs 17 residues. CDR3 sequence: CASSYSQGATSTDTQYF. As DNA, the CDR3 is TGTGCCAGCAGTTACTCGCAGGGGGCAACTAGCACAGATACGCAGTATTTT.

Notes on this clonotype: Just one base apart from a much larger clone, this may be a read error. The rearrangement joins TRBV2 to TRBJ2-1, with D perhaps TRBD2 (5 bases). The germline gives CDR1 SNHLY, CDR2 FYNNEI. CDR3 size: 15 residues. In DNA, the CDR3 is TGTGTCAGCAGTGAAGGGAGCCCCTCCTACAATGAGCAGTTCTTC. Translation: CVSSEGSPSYNEQFF.

The rearrangement uses TRBV7-9 and TRBJ2-1, with D unresolved. The CDR3 totals 14 residues. Germline CDR1 reads SEHNR; CDR2 reads FQNEAQ (reference sequence). V was clipped by 5 bases and J by 5 bases, with 13 bases between them. The CDR3 DNA reads as TGTGCCAGCAGCCCCCCTGGATCTCACAATGAGCAGTTCTTC. This sequence encodes CASSPPGSHNEQFF.

This clonotype was found many times. The gene calls are TRBV29-1 and TRBJ2-5; D is uncertain. This CDR3 is built from 12 residues. Germline V gene lookup returns CDR1 SQVTM and CDR2 ANQGSEA. Trimming left V 6 bases short and J 2 bases short, with 10 bases between. The CDR3 is CSVRRLQETQYF. The DNA for the CDR3 is TGCAGCGTCCGACGGTTACAAGAGACCCAGTACTTC.

The table lists this clonotype with a count of one. A far larger clone is off by one base, so a read error is likely. This chain joins TRBV11-2 and TRBJ1-1; D is unclear. Germline CDR1 SGHAT, CDR2 FQNNGV. V gave up 2 bases and J gave up 5 bases, with 9 bases separating them. The CDR3 is 13 amino acids. The CDR3 bases are TGTGCCAGCAGCTTAAACAGAGAGACTGAAGCTTTCTTT. Its translation is CASSLNRETEAFF.

J is TRBJ2-7 and V is TRBV2; 11 nucleotides match TRBD1. The germline V gene has CDR1 SNHLY and CDR2 FYNNEI. J was trimmed by 3 bases and V by 7 bases; bases with no gene match: 8. CDR3 length: 15 residues. CDR3 nucleotide sequence: TGTGCCAGCATCCTAACCGGGACAGGGGGCTACGAGCAGTACTTC. Translating it yields CASILTGTGGYEQYF.

This clonotype appeared a few times. V and J are TRBV6-1 and TRBJ2-7; D ambiguous. Germline CDR1 MNHNS, CDR2 SASEGT. The CDR3 runs 13 residues. V shed 6 bases and J shed 2 bases, with 11 bases lying between them. CDR3: CASSRGPTYEQYF. The DNA of the CDR3 is TGTGCCAGCAGCCGCGGTCCTACCTACGAGCAGTACTTC.

This clonotype was seen more than once but under ten times. This chain connects TRBV6-5 to TRBJ1-1, with TRBD1 as a possible D gene (6 bases). In germline, CDR1 is MNHEY, CDR2 SVGAGI. CDR3 length equals 13 residues. Trimming cost V 0 bases and J 6 bases, with 8 bases left between them. For the CDR3, the DNA is TGTGCCAGCAGTTACTCGGGACAAGCTGAAGCTTTCTTT. Protein: CASSYSGQAEAFF.

The rearrangement uses TRBV12-3 or TRBV12-4 and TRBJ1-5, with D uncertain. Trimming shortened V by 3 bases and J by 8 bases, and 11 bases separated the two germline ends. The CDR3 totals 13 residues. CDR3 protein: CASSFKASEPQHF. DNA of the CDR3: TGTGCCAGCAGTTTTAAGGCCTCGGAGCCCCAGCATTTT.